The clone carrying this T cell receptor (beta chain) was recorded only once. The antigen remains undetermined. This entry belongs to a study of T-cell memory formation after mild COVID-19. Whole-study findings and limits: CD4+ contracting clones were found mainly in CM and EM, and CD8+ ones in EMRA. Still unconfirmed is whether the second-wave clones peaking on day 37 recognized SARS-CoV-2.

The CDR3 is 18 residues long. Germline V gives CDR1 SGHVS, CDR2 FNYEAQ. V lost 1 base and J lost 4; bases outside the gene matches: 8. MiXCR, applied by TCRdb to the 5' RACE reads, yields one record per CDR3 protein. The top ten clones hold about 14% of a sample with approximately 350,000 distinct CDR3 sequences, around 28% of them seen once. Sequenced material: PBMCs or a T cell subset sorted from them (not recorded which). This sequence was found in an adult woman who had mild COVID-19 (a few samples of this study predate the infection). Cell type and time point are not known. This chain uses TRBV7-6 with TRBJ2-1; 12 nucleotides match TRBD2. The CDR3 DNA is TGTGCCAGCAGCTTAGGGGTCGCACTAGCGGGAGGATACAATGAGCAGTTCTTC. It codes for CASSLGVALAGGYNEQFF.